Listed here are 13 T cell receptor beta chains from one sample, sequenced in a study of T cell responses to AZD1222 COVID-19 vaccine. Profiled with immunoSEQ multiplex PCR; TCRdb holds only in-frame clones, not every one. Of around 150,000 clones in the sample, over 65% are singletons; the top ten hold about 4%. The sample was peripheral blood, taken on day 0 of AZD1222 vaccination. These receptors were taken from an adult in good health.

The chain links TRBV5-1 to TRBJ1-2; the match to TRBD1 covers 8 bases. The germline V gene has CDR1 SGHRS and CDR2 YFSETQ. This CDR3 comprises 14 residues. Trimming took 4 bases from V and 8 from J; bases not matched to a gene: 10. The CDR3 DNA reads TGCGCCAGCAGCCCGCCAACACAGGGGGACGGCTACACCTTC. Its translation: CASSPPTQGDGYTF. The entire variable domain, with the rest obtained from reference TRBV5-1 and TRBJ1-2, is as follows: KAGVTQTPRYLIKTRGQQVTLSCSPISGHRSVSWYQQTPGQGLQFLFEYFSETQRNKGNFPGRFSGRQFSNSRSEMNVSTLELGDSALYLCASSPPTQGDGYTFGSGTRLTVV.

V gene TRBV7-9 combines with J gene TRBJ1-3, with D tentatively TRBD1 (6 bases). The V gene lost 3 bases and the J gene lost 1 base, with 10 bases spanning the gap. The CDR3 length is 15 residues. CDR1 and CDR2 (germline): SEHNR, FQNEAQ (reference sequence). The CDR3 DNA reads TGTGCCAGCAGCTTGGGGGGGCTTTCTGGAAACACCATATATTTT. Protein sequence: CASSLGGLSGNTIYF. The full variable domain, with the rest looked up from reference TRBV7-9 and TRBJ1-3, is DTGVSQNPRHKITKRGQNVTFRCDPISEHNRLYWYRQTLGQGPEFLTYFQNEAQLEKSRLLSDRFSAERPKGSFSTLEIQRTEQGDSAMYLCASSLGGLSGNTIYFGEGSWLTVV.

There are a few counts of this clone. The chain joins TRBV10-3 to TRBJ1-2; maybe TRBD1 (6 bases). V was clipped by 8 bases and J by 2 bases, with 12 bases between them. The CDR3 totals 13 residues. The germline V gene has CDR1 ENHRY and CDR2 SYGVKD. The CDR3 sequence is CAIADRQNYGYTF. CDR3 nucleotide sequence: TGTGCCATCGCAGACAGGCAGAACTATGGCTACACCTTC.

This clone was recorded only once. This chain joins TRBV5-1 and TRBJ1-2; a weak D match, TRBD1 (5 bases). V lost 7 bases and J 4 bases, leaving 17 bases between the germline ends. This CDR3 contains 14 residues. Germline V gene data show CDR1 as SGHRS and CDR2 as YFSETQ. The CDR3 protein is CASGGGTQLYGYTF. The DNA for the CDR3 is TGCGCCAGCGGTGGGGGGACCCAACTCTATGGCTACACCTTC.

Points on this clone: One end of the junction does not line up with germline, which may come from a read error. The rearrangement uses TRBV6-1 and TRBJ1-6; D call uncertain. Germline CDR1 MNHNS, CDR2 SASEGT. The CDR3 loop spans 14 amino acids. The CDR3 protein is CASREGPYNSPLHF. The CDR3, as DNA: TGTGCCAGCAGGGAAGGGCCCTATAATTCACCCCTCCACTTT.

The chain links TRBV5-4 to TRBJ1-1; TRBD1 matches 9 bases. Germline V lookup: CDR1 SGHNT, CDR2 YYREEE (reference sequence). V lost 3 bases, J lost 1 base, and 4 bases stayed unmatched. This CDR3 spans 15 amino acids. The CDR3, as DNA: TGTGCCAGCAGCTCGGCGGACAGGGGGAACACTGAAGCTTTCTTT. As protein: CASSSADRGNTEAFF.

This chain's CDR3 is CASSLDGQPNQPQHF. CDR3 nucleotides: TGCGCCAGCAGCTTGGACGGACAGCCCAATCAGCCCCAGCATTTT. J is TRBJ1-5 and V is TRBV5-1; possible D gene TRBD1, 6 bases. This CDR3 is 15 amino acids long. CDR1 and CDR2 (germline): SGHRS, YFSETQ. V was clipped by 0 bases and J by 3 bases, with 10 bases between them.

This rearrangement joins TRBV28 to TRBJ1-1; D call uncertain. CDR1 is MDHEN, CDR2 SYDVKM, per germline. The CDR3 contains 15 residues. With 5 bases removed from V and 2 bases from J, the gap between germline ends came to 15 bases. CDR3: CASSPPTPSNTEAFF. In nucleotides, the CDR3 is TGTGCCAGCAGTCCGCCGACGCCATCCAACACTGAAGCTTTCTTT.

The chain carries TRBV9 and TRBJ1-2; weak D call: TRBD1 (5 bases). Germline V gene sequence: CDR1 SGDLS, CDR2 YYNGEE. V lost 0 bases and J 2 bases, leaving 5 bases between the germline ends. This CDR3 spans 13 amino acids. CDR3 nucleotide sequence: TGTGCCAGCAGCGTAGGGACAAACTATGGCTACACCTTC. Translated: CASSVGTNYGYTF.

The V and J genes are TRBV4-1 and TRBJ1-2; 7 bases are shared with TRBD1. Unmatched junction bases numbered 9, after V lost 6 bases and J lost 5 bases. This CDR3 region has 14 residues. Germline V gene data show CDR1 as MGHRA and CDR2 as YSYEKL. The CDR3 spells CASRDRQGQYGYTF. CDR3 sequence (DNA): TGCGCCAGCAGGGATCGACAGGGACAATATGGCTACACCTTC.

In its sample, this clone was seen once. The V and J genes are TRBV9 and TRBJ2-1; no reliable D call. There are 15 residues in the CDR3. The ends were cut back, 3 bases at V and 7 bases at J, with 17 bases in the middle. The germline gives CDR1 SGDLS, CDR2 YYNGEE. The CDR3 loop is CASSGRRAKENEQFF. The CDR3 DNA sequence: TGTGCCAGCAGCGGGAGAAGAGCTAAAGAGAATGAGCAGTTCTTC.

The chain joins TRBV6-5 to TRBJ1-5, with TRBD1 matching over 7 bases. The CDR3 is 15 residues long. With 4 bases clipped from V and 3 bases from J, the junction kept 6 bases outside the gene matches. Per germline, CDR1 MNHEY and CDR2 SVGAGI. CDR3 nucleotide sequence: TGTGCCAGCAGTTCAGGGGGGCAACCCAATCAGCCCCAGCATTTT. Its protein product is CASSSGGQPNQPQHF.

The chain recombines TRBV10-1 with TRBJ1-4; no clear D gene. This CDR3 has 15 residues. Germline CDR1 reads WNHNN; CDR2 reads SYGVQD (reference sequence). With 0 bases removed from V and 10 bases from J, the gap between germline ends came to 15 bases. CDR3 sequence: CASSESLDRAGKLFF. CDR3 in DNA: TGCGCCAGCAGTGAGTCGTTGGACCGGGCGGGAAAACTGTTTTTT.